Listed below are T cell receptor beta chains from one sample, sequenced in a study of shared T cell receptors in the human thymus. The data were produced by immunoSEQ multiplex PCR, yet TCRdb's version contains in-frame clones alone and is incomplete. The sample holds hundreds of thousands of clones, roughly 90% seen once. This sample was also put to use in a study of human thymus T cells.

The specimen sequenced was thymocytes. These receptors were taken from a boy under two years old with a congenital heart defect. The CDR3 runs from the conserved cysteine through the conserved F or W. A D gene is named only where the DNA matches it firmly. Clone size, where shown, is once, few, many, or a class for clones that have expanded.

TRBJ2-5 | - | - | 11 | TRBV27 | TGTGCCAGCAGTCACAAAGAGACCCAGTACTTC | CASSHKETQYF
TRBJ2-1 | TRBD1 | - | 17 | TRBV11-2 | TGTGCCAGCAGCACAAAGCTCGGGACAGGGCCCTACAATGAGCAGTTCTTC | CASSTKLGTGPYNEQFF
TRBJ2-7 | TRBD1 | - | 16 | TRBV6-5 | TGTGCCAGCAGTTCAGCCGACAGGGAGTCCTCCTACGAGCAGTACTTC | CASSSADRESSYEQYF
TRBJ2-3 | TRBD2 | - | 18 | TRBV14 | TGTGCCAGCAGCTCGATCTCAGCGGGAGGCGGGCTTGGAGATACGCAGTATTTT | CASSSISAGGGLGDTQYF
TRBJ2-3 | TRBD2 | - | 18 | TRBV11-2 | TGTGCCAGCAGCGGCCTAGCGGGAGAAGGTGGGGTATCAGATACGCAGTATTTT | CASSGLAGEGGVSDTQYF
TRBJ2-2 | TRBD2 | - | 16 | TRBV7-7 | TGTGCTAGCAGCCGCGGACTAGCGGGGTCCACCGGGGAGCTGTTTTTT | CASSRGLAGSTGELFF
TRBJ2-7 | - | - | 13 | TRBV27 | TGTGCCAGCAGTTCACTAGCTGTCTACGAGCAGTACTTC | CASSSLAVYEQYF
TRBJ2-7 | TRBD2 | - | 16 | TRBV4-3 | TGCGCCAGCAGCCGAAAACCCCTAGCGGGAGAGGGCGAGCAGTACTTC | CASSRKPLAGEGEQYF
TRBJ2-7 | TRBD1 | - | 15 | TRBV19 | TGTGCCAGTAGCCAAAGACAGGGATCAACCTACGAGCAGTACTTC | CASSQRQGSTYEQYF
TRBJ1-2 | - | - | 14 | TRBV27 | TGTGCCAGCGCCCCGCAGCAGGGTGGGTATGGCTACACCTTC | CASAPQQGGYGYTF
TRBJ2-3 | - | - | 15 | TRBV30 | TGTGCCTGGAGTCCCGCCGCGGGCCCGACAGATACGCAGTATTTT | CAWSPAAGPTDTQYF
TRBJ1-5 | - | once | 14 | TRBV19 | TGTGCCAGTAGTCTCCGACAGCAGTATCAGCCCCAGCATTTT | CASSLRQQYQPQHF
TRBJ1-3 | - | - | 14 | TRBV11-2 | TGTGCTACGAGGGAGGCTTTCTCTGGAAACACCATATATTTT | CATREAFSGNTIYF
TRBJ2-7 | TRBD2 | once | 15 | TRBV27 | TGTGCCAGCAGTCCACTAGCGGGAGGGTACTACGAGCAGTACTTC | CASSPLAGGYYEQYF
TRBJ2-3 | TRBD1 | - | 16 | TRBV6-1 | TGTGCCAGCAGTGAGCGGGACAGGACTAGCACAGATACGCAGTATTTT | CASSERDRTSTDTQYF
TRBJ2-7 | - | - | 17 | TRBV28 | TGTGCCAGCAGTTTAATCAAACCTCGACAGGAGATCTACGAGCAGTACTTC | CASSLIKPRQEIYEQYF